This T cell receptor beta chain was documented in a study of blood T cell repertoires in COVID-19. This clone was seen only once. Measured with immunoSEQ multiplex PCR; TCRdb has only the in-frame clones, and not every one. The table has 80,000 or so clones, approximately 85% seen once. The sequence derives from a man aged 60-69 years with COVID-19, enrolled during active disease. Sequencing was performed on peripheral blood.

This chain's CDR3 is CASSPDRALAKNIQYF. In nucleotides, the CDR3 is TGTGCCAGCAGCCCGGACAGGGCCCTAGCCAAAAACATTCAGTACTTC. The rearrangement joins TRBV5-4 to TRBJ2-4, with 8 bases lining up with TRBD1. The J segment lost 0 bases and the V segment lost 4 bases, leaving 6 bases of the junction unmatched. CDR1 SGHNT and CDR2 YYREEE come from the germline V gene (reference sequence). The CDR3 has 16 residues.